Listed here are 22 T cell receptor beta chains from one sample, sequenced in a study of T cell responses to AZD1222 COVID-19 vaccine. TCRdb keeps only in-frame clones here, not all; method: immunoSEQ multiplex PCR. The repertoire consists of 140,000 to 150,000 clones, with 80% to 90% occurring once and the leading ten covering about 1.5%. Sequencing was performed on peripheral blood, taken on day 0 of AZD1222 vaccination. The receptors derive from an adult in good health.

This clone turned up a few times. V is TRBV5-5 and J is TRBJ1-1, with D unclear. CDR1 is SGHKS, CDR2 YYEKEE, per germline (reference sequence). The CDR3 totals 11 residues. Trimming left V 6 bases short and J 7 bases short, with 10 bases between. CDR3 nucleotides: TGTGCCAGCACCATGCGTTTTGAAGCTTTCTTT. This codes for CASTMRFEAFF.

The chain links TRBV3-1 (or the pseudogene TRBV3-2) to TRBJ1-2; the D gene is possibly TRBD1 (5 bases). Germline lookup yields CDR1 LGHDT and CDR2 YNNKEL (reference sequence). This CDR3 is 16 amino acids long. The V gene lost 4 bases and the J gene lost 2 bases, with 17 bases spanning the gap. CDR3 loop: CASSLLGTSSNYGYTF. The CDR3 DNA is TGTGCCAGCAGCCTCCTCGGGACCTCGTCCAACTATGGCTACACCTTC.

This clone appeared once. The rearrangement uses TRBV28 and TRBJ2-5; 8 bases agree with TRBD1. J gave up 4 bases and V 4 bases, and 8 bases lay outside the gene matches. Looked up from germline, CDR1 is MDHEN and CDR2 is SYDVKM. The CDR3 loop spans 15 amino acids. The CDR3 region is CASSSWTGQRETQYF. Written as DNA, the CDR3 is TGTGCCAGCAGTTCCTGGACAGGGCAAAGAGAGACCCAGTACTTC.

This clone was observed a few times. V is TRBV30 and J is TRBJ2-3; 8 positions agree with TRBD1. This CDR3 is 19 amino acids long. CDR1 and CDR2 from the germline V gene are GTSNPN and SVGIG (reference sequence). Losses at the gene ends were 0 bases for V and 6 bases for J; bases not matched to a gene: 20. Here the CDR3 DNA reads TGTGCCTGGAGTGTATCTCGGCTCCCGACAGGGGTAGGCAGGGATACGCAGTATTTT. This translates into CAWSVSRLPTGVGRDTQYF.

This chain joins TRBV15 and TRBJ1-5; D gene ambiguous. The CDR3 runs to 15 residues. Germline-derived CDR1 and CDR2 are LNHNV and YYDKDF (reference sequence). The ends were cut back, 0 bases at V and 1 base at J, with 7 bases in the middle. The CDR3 reads CATSRDRSSNQPQHF. CDR3 DNA sequence: TGTGCCACCAGCAGAGATCGCAGCAGCAATCAGCCCCAGCATTTT. The entire variable domain, with the rest obtained from reference TRBV15 and TRBJ1-5, is as follows: DAMVIQNPRYQVTQFGKPVTLSCSQTLNHNVMYWYQQKSSQAPKLLFHYYDKDFNNEADTPDNFQSRRPNTSFCFLDIRSPGLGDTAMYLCATSRDRSSNQPQHFGDGTRLSIL.

This clone was detected once. The chain recombines TRBV6-2 or TRBV6-3 with TRBJ1-2; D is unresolved. Germline assignment: CDR1 MNHEY and CDR2 SVGEGT. This CDR3 region has 16 residues. Trimming pared 4 bases from V and 8 bases from J, leaving 23 bases between. CDR3 residues: CASSFRVRPGSDGYTF. The CDR3 coding sequence is TGTGCCAGCAGTTTCCGCGTTAGACCGGGGTCCGACGGCTACACCTTC.

V usage is TRBV18 and J usage is TRBJ2-5; D tentatively fits TRBD1 or TRBD2 (5 bases each). The CDR3 has 14 amino acids. Deletions cut 4 bases from V and 5 bases from J, with 14 bases between. Germline values: CDR1 KGHSH, CDR2 LQKENI. CDR3 protein: CASSRGGLVETQYF. The CDR3 coding sequence is TGTGCCAGCTCACGGGGCGGGCTCGTGGAGACCCAGTACTTC. The full variable domain, with the rest looked up from reference TRBV18 and TRBJ2-5, is NAGVMQNPRHLVRRRGQEARLRCSPMKGHSHVYWYRQLPEEGLKFMVYLQKENIIDESGMPKERFSAEFPKEGPSILRIQQVVRGDSAAYFCASSRGGLVETQYFGPGTRLLVL.

This clone was detected only once. The chain employs TRBV27 and TRBJ2-2; D could derive from TRBD1 or TRBD2 (5 bases each). CDR1 and CDR2 from the germline V gene are MNHEY and SMNVEV (reference sequence). Trimming cost V 4 bases and J 6 bases, with 12 bases left between them. This CDR3 has 14 amino acids. CDR3 nucleotide sequence: TGTGCCAGCAGTTGGGACCAGAGTCCCGGGGAGCTGTTTTTT. This sequence encodes CASSWDQSPGELFF.

This sequence joins TRBV5-1 and TRBJ2-3; D perhaps matches TRBD1 (6 bases). Germline V gene data show CDR1 as SGHRS and CDR2 as YFSETQ. The ends were cut back, 3 bases at V and 1 base at J, with 15 bases in the middle. The CDR3 contains 16 residues. CDR3 DNA: TGCGCCAGCAGCTACGGACAGCCCTTGGGCACAGATACGCAGTATTTT. Translation gives CASSYGQPLGTDTQYF.

The genes are TRBV5-1 and TRBJ2-5; 8 bases match TRBD2. The CDR3 length is 14 residues. CDR1 is SGHRS and CDR2 is YFSETQ in the germline V gene. J lost 5 bases, V lost 7 bases, and 10 bases had no gene match. The CDR3 DNA sequence: TGCGCCAGCCATCCCGGGACTAGGTATGAGACCCAGTACTTC. It codes for CASHPGTRYETQYF.

This chain links TRBV19 with TRBJ2-7; no definite D call. Germline values: CDR1 LNHDA, CDR2 SQIVND (reference sequence). Trimming took 3 bases from V and 3 from J, leaving 9 bases between them. The CDR3 runs to 13 residues. In DNA, the CDR3 is TGTGCCAGTAGTATCAACGTTGGCTACGAGCAGTACTTC. Its translation: CASSINVGYEQYF.

This chain joins TRBV7-9 and TRBJ2-1, with D perhaps TRBD2 (5 bases). The CDR3 loop spans 16 amino acids. Germline V CDR1 and CDR2: SEHNR, FQNEAQ (reference sequence). V was trimmed by 4 bases and J by 2 bases, leaving 15 bases between them. Here the CDR3 reads CASSWETSLPYNEQFF. CDR3 DNA sequence: TGTGCCAGCAGCTGGGAGACTTCCCTCCCCTACAATGAGCAGTTCTTC.

This clone occurred a few times. V is TRBV6-4 and J is TRBJ1-2, with 11 bases fitting TRBD1. Losses at the gene ends were 2 bases for V and 4 bases for J; bases not matched to a gene: 0. The CDR3 contains 14 residues. Germline loops: CDR1 MRHNA, CDR2 SNTAGT. DNA for the CDR3: TGTGCCAGCAGTGACGGGACAGGGGGCTATGGCTACACCTTC. Protein: CASSDGTGGYGYTF.

This clone was found a few times. The chain joins TRBV30 to TRBJ1-1; the D is unclear. The V end lost 1 base, the J end lost 1 base, and 10 bases lay between the germline ends. Germline assignment: CDR1 GTSNPN and CDR2 SVGIG (reference sequence). CDR3 length: 14 amino acids. CDR3 DNA: TGTGCCTGGAGTGGCCAGTTTAAGAACACTGAAGCTTTCTTT. Protein sequence: CAWSGQFKNTEAFF. The full variable domain, its missing parts supplied by reference TRBV30 and TRBJ1-1, is SQTIHQWPATLVQPVGSPLSLECTVEGTSNPNLYWYRQAAGRGLQLLFYSVGIGQISSEVPQNLSASRPQDRQFILSSKKLLLSDSGFYLCAWSGQFKNTEAFFGQGTRLTVV.

The chain is built from TRBV5-8 and TRBJ1-5; the match to TRBD1 covers 7 bases. The J segment lost 4 bases and the V segment lost 1 base, leaving 5 bases of the junction unmatched. The CDR3 runs to 15 residues. CDR1 and CDR2 (germline): SGHTS, YDEGEE. The CDR3 sequence is CASSLLSGGNQPQHF. The DNA for the CDR3 is TGTGCCAGCAGCTTGTTATCAGGGGGGAATCAGCCCCAGCATTTT.

V gene TRBV2 combines with J gene TRBJ1-1; 8 positions match TRBD1. The germline V gene encodes CDR1 SNHLY and CDR2 FYNNEI. J gave up 3 bases and V 5 bases, and 5 bases lay outside the gene matches. There are 14 residues in the CDR3. The CDR3 spells CASSLDRVDTEAFF. Written as DNA, the CDR3 is TGTGCCAGCAGTCTGGACAGGGTGGACACTGAAGCTTTCTTT.

The rearrangement uses TRBV9 and TRBJ2-7, with D maybe TRBD1 (6 bases). CDR1 is SGDLS, CDR2 YYNGEE, per germline. The ends were cut back, 0 bases at V and 3 bases at J, with 16 bases in the middle. This CDR3 is built from 16 residues. DNA of the CDR3: TGTGCCAGCAGCGTAGTACAGGGCTCCCCCTACTACGAGCAGTACTTC. Translated, it gives CASSVVQGSPYYEQYF.

The rearrangement links TRBV19 to TRBJ1-1, with a weak D call TRBD1 (6 bases). Trimming removed 2 bases from V and 4 bases from J, with 8 bases in between. Germline V gene data show CDR1 as LNHDA and CDR2 as SQIVND (reference sequence). The CDR3 has 13 residues. The CDR3 DNA sequence: TGTGCCAGTAGTATAACAGGGAGCACTGAAGCTTTCTTT. Residues: CASSITGSTEAFF.

V is TRBV9 and J is TRBJ2-1, with 10 positions matching TRBD2. The CDR3 covers 18 residues. J gave up 8 bases and V 5 bases, and 19 bases lay outside the gene matches. Germline V gene data show CDR1 as SGDLS and CDR2 as YYNGEE. The CDR3, as DNA: TGTGCCAGCAGACCGTTGGAGACGCGGGCTAGCGGGAGTTATGAGCAGTTCTTC. Encoded protein: CASRPLETRASGSYEQFF.

The chain employs TRBV6-5 and TRBJ1-1; D uncertain. CDR3 length: 14 residues. V gave up 6 bases and J gave up 1 base, with 12 bases separating them. Germline loops: CDR1 MNHEY, CDR2 SVGAGI. Here the CDR3 DNA reads TGTGCCAGCAGCGTCGAAATTAGGAACACTGAAGCTTTCTTT. It codes for CASSVEIRNTEAFF.

The chain carries TRBV19 and TRBJ1-4; 11 bases match TRBD1. This CDR3 spans 15 amino acids. Per germline, CDR1 LNHDA and CDR2 SQIVND (reference sequence). V lost 8 bases to trimming and J lost 5 bases; unmatched junction nucleotides: 7. The chain's CDR3 is CASVGQGVPNEKLFF. CDR3 nucleotides: TGTGCCAGTGTGGGACAGGGGGTCCCCAATGAAAAACTGTTTTTT.

The chain couples TRBV4-1 to TRBJ2-7; TRBD1 is a possible D gene (6 bases). Per the germline V gene, CDR1 is MGHRA and CDR2 is YSYEKL. The CDR3 is 16 residues long. Trimming took off 3 bases at V and 0 bases at J, with 15 bases between the two ends. Written as DNA, the CDR3 is TGCGCCAGCAGCCAGGACAGCGAACCTTTCTCCTACGAGCAGTACTTC. Translating gives CASSQDSEPFSYEQYF.